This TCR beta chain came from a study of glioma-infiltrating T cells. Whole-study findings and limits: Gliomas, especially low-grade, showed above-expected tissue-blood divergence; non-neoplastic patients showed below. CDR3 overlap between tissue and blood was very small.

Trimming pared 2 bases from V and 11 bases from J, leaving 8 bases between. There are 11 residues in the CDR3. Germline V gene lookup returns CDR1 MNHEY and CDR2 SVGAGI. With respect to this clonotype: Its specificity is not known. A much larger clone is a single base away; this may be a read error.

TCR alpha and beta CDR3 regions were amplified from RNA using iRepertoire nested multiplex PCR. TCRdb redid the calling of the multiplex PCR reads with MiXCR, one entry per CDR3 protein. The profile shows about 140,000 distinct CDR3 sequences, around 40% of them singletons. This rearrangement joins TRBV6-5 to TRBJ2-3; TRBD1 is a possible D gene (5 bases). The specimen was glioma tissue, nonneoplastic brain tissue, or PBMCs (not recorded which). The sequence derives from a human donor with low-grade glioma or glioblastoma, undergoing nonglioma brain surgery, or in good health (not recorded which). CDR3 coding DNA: TGTGCCAGCAGTTACGGACAAGAGCAGTATTTT. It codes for CASSYGQEQYF.